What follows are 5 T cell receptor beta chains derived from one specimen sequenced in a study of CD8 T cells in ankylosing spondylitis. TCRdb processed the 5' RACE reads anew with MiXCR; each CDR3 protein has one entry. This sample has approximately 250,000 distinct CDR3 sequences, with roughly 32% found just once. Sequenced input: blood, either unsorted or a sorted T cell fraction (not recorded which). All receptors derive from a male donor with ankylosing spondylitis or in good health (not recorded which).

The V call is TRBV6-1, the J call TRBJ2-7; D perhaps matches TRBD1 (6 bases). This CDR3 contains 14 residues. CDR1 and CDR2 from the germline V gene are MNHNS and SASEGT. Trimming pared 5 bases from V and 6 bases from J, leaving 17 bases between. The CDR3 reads CASSLRTAGLEQYF. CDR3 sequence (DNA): TGTGCCAGCAGTCTCAGGACAGCCGGCCTCGAGCAGTACTTC.

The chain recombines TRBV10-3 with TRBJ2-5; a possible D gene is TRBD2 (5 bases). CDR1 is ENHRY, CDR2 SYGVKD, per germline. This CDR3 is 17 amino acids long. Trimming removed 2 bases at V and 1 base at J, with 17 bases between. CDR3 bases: TGTGCCATCAGTGAGCCGAATAAGGAGGACGCCCAAGAGACCCAGTACTTC. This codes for CAISEPNKEDAQETQYF.

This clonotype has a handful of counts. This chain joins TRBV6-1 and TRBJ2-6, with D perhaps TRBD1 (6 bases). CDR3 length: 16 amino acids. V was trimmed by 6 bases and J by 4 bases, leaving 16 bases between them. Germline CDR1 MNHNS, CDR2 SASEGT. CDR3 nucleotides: TGTGCCAGCAGCCGAAAAAGGGGGACGGGGGCCAACGTCCTGACTTTC. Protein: CASSRKRGTGANVLTF.

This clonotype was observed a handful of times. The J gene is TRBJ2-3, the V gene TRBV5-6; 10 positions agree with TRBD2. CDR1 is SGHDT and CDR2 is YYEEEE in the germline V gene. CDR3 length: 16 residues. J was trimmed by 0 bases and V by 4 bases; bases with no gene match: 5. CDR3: CASSLLAGASTDTQYF. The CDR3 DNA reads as TGTGCCAGCAGCCTCCTAGCGGGAGCTAGCACAGATACGCAGTATTTT.

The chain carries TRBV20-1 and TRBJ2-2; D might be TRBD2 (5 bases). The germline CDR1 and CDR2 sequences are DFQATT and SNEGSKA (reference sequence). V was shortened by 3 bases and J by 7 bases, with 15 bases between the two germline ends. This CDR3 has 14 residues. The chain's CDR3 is CSARRVGVFGELFF. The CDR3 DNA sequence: TGCAGTGCTAGGAGGGTTGGGGTTTTCGGGGAGCTGTTTTTT.